This is a list of T cell receptor beta chains from one sample in a study of human T cells and chemical hapten exposure. TCRdb reprocessed the RACE reads with MiXCR, giving one entry per CDR3 protein. The sample yields over 300,000 distinct CDR3 sequences, approximately 5% seen once. Material: whole blood, obtained in connection with sensitization to the hapten diphenylcyclopropenone (DPC). Receptors were obtained from a woman in her fifties or sixties with alopecia areata. Some clones in this sample may be carry-over from other donors' samples. Both conserved end residues are part of each CDR3. The order of the fields is clone size, J gene, D gene, V gene, CDR3 DNA, CDR3 protein. D genes are given only for firm matches. Clone size, where shown, is once, few, many, or a class for clones that have expanded.

>many|TRBJ1-2|TRBD1|TRBV5-1
TGCGCCAGCAGCCGGGGACAGGGGGCTGGTGGCTACACCTTC
CASSRGQGAGGYTF
>many|TRBJ2-3|TRBD1|TRBV9
TGTGCCAGCAGCGTAGGGGGACAGGGCGCAGATACGCAGTATTTT
CASSVGGQGADTQYF
>many|TRBJ1-2|NA|TRBV6-5
TGTGCCAGCAGAATTGACAGGCGGAATGGCTACACCTTC
CASRIDRRNGYTF
>few|TRBJ2-3|TRBD1|TRBV29-1
TGCAGCGTCCGGGACAGGGGCCTCACAGATACGCAGTATTTT
CSVRDRGLTDTQYF
>NA|TRBJ2-7|NA|TRBV20-1
TGCAGTTGTCCAGGACAGAGCTCCTACGAGCAGTACTTC
CSCPGQSSYEQYF
>NA|TRBJ1-1|TRBD1|TRBV5-4
TGTGCCAGCAGCCATAGACAGGGCGACACTGAAGCTTTCTTT
CASSHRQGDTEAFF
>few|TRBJ1-1|NA|TRBV27
TGTGCCAGCACCCCCCGGGACGAGCTTGAAGCTTTCTTT
CASTPRDELEAFF
>few|TRBJ2-5|TRBD1|TRBV6-2/TRBV6-3
TGTGCCAGCAGAACAACAGGGGCGGAAGAGACCCAGTACTTC
CASRTTGAEETQYF
>many|TRBJ2-1|TRBD1|TRBV6-2/TRBV6-3
TGTGCCAGCAGCCCGGACAGGGGCCGCCCGTTCTTC
CASSPDRGRPFF
>many|TRBJ2-2|TRBD2|TRBV2
TGTGCCAGCAGTGACCTAGCGGGGGGTCTCACCGGGGAGCTGTTTTTT
CASSDLAGGLTGELFF
>NA|TRBJ2-1|TRBD2|TRBV29-1
TGCAGCGGGGGGACTAGCGGGAGCCATGAGCAGTTCTTC
CSGGTSGSHEQFF
>few|TRBJ1-1|NA|TRBV25-1
TGTGCCAGCAGTGAATTGAACACTTACACTGAAGCTTTCTTT
CASSELNTYTEAFF
>many|TRBJ1-4|TRBD1|TRBV7-2
TGTGCCAGCAGCTCTGGACAGGGGGATAGTGAAAAACTGTTTTTT
CASSSGQGDSEKLFF
>NA|TRBJ2-2|NA|TRBV5-5
TGTGCCAGCAGCTTCGGGCTCACCGGGGAGCTGTTTTTT
CASSFGLTGELFF
>many|TRBJ1-2|NA|TRBV16
TGTGCCAGCAGCAGGACCGCCGGTGGCTACACCTTC
CASSRTAGGYTF
>few|TRBJ1-1|TRBD1|TRBV12-3/TRBV12-4
TGTGCCAGCAGGCCGACCGGGACAGCGAACACTGAAGCTTTCTTT
CASRPTGTANTEAFF
>many|TRBJ1-2|NA|TRBV4-2
TGTGCCAGCAGCCAAGATATAAGAAGTGGCTACACCTTC
CASSQDIRSGYTF
>many|TRBJ2-2|NA|TRBV5-1
TGCGCCAGCAGCTTAATTCGAGGAGGGGAGCTGTTTTTT
CASSLIRGGELFF
>many|TRBJ1-4|NA|TRBV5-6
TGTGCCAGCAGCTCGGGGACGAGTGAAAAACTGTTTTTT
CASSSGTSEKLFF
>NA|TRBJ2-7|TRBD2|TRBV6-2/TRBV6-3
TGTGCCAGCAGTTATACGACGGGAGGCTACGAGCAGTACTTC
CASSYTTGGYEQYF
>many|TRBJ2-2|NA|TRBV29-1
TGCAGCGGGGGCGGTGCCGGGGAGCTGTTTTTT
CSGGGAGELFF
>few|TRBJ2-2|TRBD2|TRBV7-2
TGTGCCAGCAGCTGGAGCGGGGCAGGCGGGTCCGGGGAGCTGTTTTTT
CASSWSGAGGSGELFF
>NA|TRBJ1-6|NA|TRBV9
TGTGCCAGTCGACAGGAGAGCTCCTATAATTCACCCCTCCACTTT
CASRQESSYNSPLHF
>few|TRBJ2-1|TRBD2|TRBV30
TGTGCCTGGAACCCTAGCGGGGCCGCGGTCTTC
CAWNPSGAAVF
>few|TRBJ2-7|NA|TRBV5-6
TGTGCCAGCAGCTTTATCCAGGCTGGCGGACGGCAGTACTTC
CASSFIQAGGRQYF
>few|TRBJ1-1|TRBD1|TRBV27
TGTGCCAGCAGTCGACCGGGACAGGGTTCCGAAGCTTTCTTT
CASSRPGQGSEAFF
>NA|TRBJ1-4|NA|TRBV18
TGTGCCAGCTCCCGGTCCGGGGCAACTAATGAAAAACTGTTTTTT
CASSRSGATNEKLFF
>many|TRBJ2-7|TRBD1|TRBV20-1
TGCAGTGCTAAGGGACAGGGGGCCCCCTACGAGCAGTACTTC
CSAKGQGAPYEQYF
>many|TRBJ1-1|NA|TRBV29-1
TGCAGCGTGACCATACAGGGCGCTGAAGCTTTCTTT
CSVTIQGAEAFF
>NA|TRBJ2-3|NA|TRBV5-5
TGTGCCAGCAGCTTGGATATGCACACAGATACGCAGTATTTT
CASSLDMHTDTQYF
>few|TRBJ1-6|NA|TRBV14
TGTGCCAGCAGCCACAGGGGAGTCAACAATTCACCCCTCCACTTT
CASSHRGVNNSPLHF
>few|TRBJ2-1|NA|TRBV12-3/TRBV12-4
TGTGCCAGCAGTCTTCGGGGAATGCAGGACAATGAGCAGTTCTTC
CASSLRGMQDNEQFF
>many|TRBJ1-1|TRBD1|TRBV6-2/TRBV6-3
TGTGCCAGCACCAAGAGGGAGGATAAGACAGGGAGGAGTACTGAAGCTTTCTTT
CASTKREDKTGRSTEAFF
>few|TRBJ1-2|NA|TRBV27
TGTGCCAGCAGTTTATCACGGACATCTGGCTACACCTTC
CASSLSRTSGYTF
>NA|TRBJ2-5|TRBD2|TRBV12-5
TGTGCTAGTGGTTTGTCCCGTGCTAGCGGGGCGAGGGGAGAGACCCAGTACTTC
CASGLSRASGARGETQYF
>many|TRBJ2-5|NA|TRBV5-1
TGTGCCAGCAGCTTCCAAGAGACCCAGTACTTC
CASSFQETQYF
>many|TRBJ2-3|NA|TRBV9
TGTGCCAGCAGCGTAGACGGGGCGACCACAGATACGCAGTATTTT
CASSVDGATTDTQYF
>many|TRBJ1-1|NA|TRBV29-1
TGCAGCGTTCTTGACGAGCGGGGGGCTTTCTTT
CSVLDERGAFF
>many|TRBJ2-6|TRBD1|TRBV29-1
TGCAGCGTTGACGCGGACAGGGGGCTTGGGGCCAACGTCCTGACTTTC
CSVDADRGLGANVLTF
>many|TRBJ2-2|NA|TRBV9
TGTGCCAGCAACCCTGCCCAGGGGATGTCGGGGGAGCTGTTTTTT
CASNPAQGMSGELFF
>many|TRBJ2-7|NA|TRBV3-1
TGTGCCAGCAGCCCAACCCCTTCCTACGAGCAGTACTTC
CASSPTPSYEQYF
>many|TRBJ1-1|NA|TRBV5-5
TGTGCCAGCAGCTCGGACAACACTGAAGCTTTCTTT
CASSSDNTEAFF
>many|TRBJ2-5|TRBD1|TRBV12-3/TRBV12-4
TGTGCCAGCAGCCCCGGGACAGGGATCCAAGAGACCCAGTACTTC
CASSPGTGIQETQYF
>few|TRBJ2-3|NA|TRBV29-1
TGCAGCGTTGAAGACGGAGATGGGACGCAGTATTTT
CSVEDGDGTQYF
>NA|TRBJ1-5|NA|TRBV10-3
TGTGCCATCAGTGAGCGGCAACAGGGACAGCCCCAGCATTTT
CAISERQQGQPQHF
>NA|TRBJ1-1|NA|TRBV6-5
TGTGCCAGCAGTGGGAGGGGGGCCTCTGAAGCTTTCTTT
CASSGRGASEAFF
>many|TRBJ1-5|NA|TRBV12-3/TRBV12-4
TGTGCCAGCAGTTCGTCGAGCGTTAGCAATCAGCCCCAGCATTTT
CASSSSSVSNQPQHF
>many|TRBJ2-7|NA|TRBV7-9
TGTGCCCACGGGCTACAGGGAATCAGCGAGCAGTACTTC
CAHGLQGISEQYF
>NA|TRBJ1-5|NA|TRBV10-2
TGCGCCAGCAGTGAGTCAATTACAGGATATAGCAATCAGCCCCAGCATTTT
CASSESITGYSNQPQHF
>NA|TRBJ2-7|NA|TRBV3-1
TGTGCCAGCAGCTTGACATATTCCTACGAGCAGTACTTC
CASSLTYSYEQYF
>many|TRBJ2-7|TRBD1|TRBV28
TGTGCCAGCAATGACAGGGCCCTCTACGAGCAGTACTTC
CASNDRALYEQYF
>many|TRBJ1-2|NA|TRBV20-1
TGCAGTGCCCCCATTGACGGCATCAACTATGGCTACACCTTC
CSAPIDGINYGYTF
>NA|TRBJ2-7|TRBD1|TRBV27
TGTGCCAGCAGTTTATCCTGGACAGGGCCTGGGCACGAGCAGTACTTC
CASSLSWTGPGHEQYF